A single sample gave rise to the 32 T cell receptor beta chains below, sequenced in a study of identical twins. TCRdb passed the 5' RACE reads through MiXCR, listing each CDR3 protein once. The sample consists of 540,000 or so distinct CDR3 sequences, 20% to 25% of them appearing once. The same sample was also used in a study of yellow fever vaccine responses in identical twins.

The sequenced material came from CD4+ T cells sorted from blood. The receptors originated from a woman aged 18-29 years in good health.

J is TRBJ2-1 and V is TRBV20-1; TRBD1 matches at 7 bases. J was trimmed by 3 bases and V by 6 bases; bases with no gene match: 5. Per germline, CDR1 DFQATT and CDR2 SNEGSKA (reference sequence). The CDR3 is 13 amino acids. CDR3 bases: TGCAGTGCCGGGACAGCCCTCTACAATGAGCAGTTCTTC. This sequence encodes CSAGTALYNEQFF.

This clonotype was detected a few times. V usage is TRBV2 and J usage is TRBJ2-1, with 13 positions matching TRBD2. The CDR3 covers 14 residues. J lost 11 bases, V lost 2 bases, and 3 bases had no gene match. Germline V gene sequence: CDR1 SNHLY, CDR2 FYNNEI. The CDR3 sequence: CASSERLAGGQQFF. The CDR3 coding sequence is TGTGCCAGCAGTGAAAGACTAGCGGGAGGCCAGCAGTTCTTC.

This clonotype has more than one count but fewer than ten. The V call is TRBV28, the J call TRBJ2-7; the D gene is possibly TRBD1 (5 bases). The CDR3 sequence is 12 residues long. Trimming removed 4 bases from V and 6 bases from J, with 10 bases in between. From germline, CDR1 is MDHEN and CDR2 SYDVKM. This CDR3 reads CASSSRVGEQYV. The CDR3 coding sequence is TGTGCCAGCAGTTCCAGGGTAGGCGAGCAGTACGTC.

In this sample, this clonotype turned up a few times. V gene TRBV7-8 combines with J gene TRBJ2-7; 13 bases map to TRBD2. This CDR3 region has 15 residues. V shed 5 bases and J 6 bases; nucleotides not matched to a gene: 7. Germline CDR1 reads SGHVS; CDR2 reads FQNEAQ. The CDR3: CASSGTSGRASEQYF. As DNA, the CDR3 is TGTGCCAGCAGCGGAACTAGCGGGAGGGCTTCCGAGCAGTACTTC.

The rearrangement joins TRBV10-3 to TRBJ2-5; tentatively, D is TRBD1 or TRBD2 (5 bases each). CDR3 length equals 12 residues. Germline V gene lookup returns CDR1 ENHRY and CDR2 SYGVKD. V was cut by 10 bases and J by 5 bases, with 14 bases left in between. The CDR3 is CATGTSGETQYF. The CDR3 DNA reads as TGTGCCACCGGGACCTCCGGGGAGACCCAGTACTTC.

This clonotype has more than one count but fewer than ten. CDR3 coding DNA: TGTGCCACCAGTGGGGGCAGGTACAATGAGCAGTTCTTC. Its protein product is CATSGGRYNEQFF. The chain links TRBV24-1 to TRBJ2-1, with D perhaps matching TRBD1 (5 bases). V gave up 5 bases and J gave up 4 bases, with 8 bases separating them. The germline V gene encodes CDR1 KGHDR and CDR2 SFDVKD. The CDR3 sequence is 13 residues long.

This chain uses TRBV3-1 with TRBJ2-7; 7 bases align to TRBD1. This CDR3 is 13 amino acids long. Germline V gives CDR1 LGHDT, CDR2 YNNKEL (reference sequence). J lost 2 bases, V lost 4 bases, and 2 bases had no gene match. CDR3 loop: CASSRQGPYEQYF. The DNA for the CDR3 is TGTGCCAGCAGCCGACAGGGACCCTACGAGCAGTACTTC.

The chain links TRBV12-3 or TRBV12-4 to TRBJ1-2; D remains ambiguous. Trimming pared 4 bases from V and 1 base from J, leaving 13 bases between. The length of the CDR3 is 15 residues. In DNA, the CDR3 is TGTGCCAGCAGTTATTTGGGCTTGGGTAACTATGGCTACACCTTC. Translation gives CASSYLGLGNYGYTF.

The rearrangement joins TRBV2 to TRBJ1-2; the D is unclear. Germline CDR1 is SNHLY and CDR2 is FYNNEI. This CDR3 has 13 residues. The V end lost 6 bases, the J end lost 4 bases, and 12 bases lay between the germline ends. The CDR3 loop is CASREASGYGYTF. CDR3 bases: TGTGCCAGCAGGGAGGCATCGGGCTATGGCTACACCTTC.

This clonotype has more than one count but fewer than ten. The chain links TRBV9 to TRBJ2-3; D gene uncertain. CDR1 SGDLS and CDR2 YYNGEE come from the germline V gene. The CDR3 totals 15 residues. V was shortened by 4 bases and J by 1 base, with 13 bases between the two germline ends. CDR3: CASSQRSGGTDTQYF. The DNA for the CDR3 is TGTGCCAGCAGCCAGAGGAGTGGGGGCACAGATACGCAGTATTTT. Together with reference TRBV9 and TRBJ2-3, the CDR3 gives the full variable domain: DSGVTQTPKHLITATGQRVTLRCSPRSGDLSVYWYQQSLDQGLQFLIQYYNGEERAKGNILERFSAQQFPDLHSELNLSSLELGDSALYFCASSQRSGGTDTQYFGPGTRLTVL.

The table lists this clonotype with a few counts. The chain recombines TRBV3-1 with TRBJ2-2, with 7 positions matching TRBD2. The ends lost 4 bases at V and 7 bases at J; junction bases unmatched: 9. Germline V CDR1 and CDR2: LGHDT, YNNKEL (reference sequence). CDR3 length: 15 amino acids. The CDR3, as DNA: TGTGCCAGCAGCCCCTCCTGGGAGGGTATCGGGGAGCTGTTTTTT. Protein product: CASSPSWEGIGELFF.

This chain connects TRBV5-1 to TRBJ2-3; 7 bases match TRBD2. V shed 4 bases and J 5 bases; nucleotides not matched to a gene: 7. Germline lookup yields CDR1 SGHRS and CDR2 YFSETQ. The CDR3 is 14 residues long. This CDR3 reads CASSGGSSGDTQYF. The CDR3 DNA sequence: TGCGCCAGCAGCGGGGGGTCTAGCGGAGATACGCAGTATTTT.

The chain recombines TRBV5-4 with TRBJ2-1, with D possibly being TRBD2 (5 bases). CDR1 is SGHNT and CDR2 is YYREEE in the germline V gene (reference sequence). CDR3 size: 15 residues. V was clipped by 2 bases and J by 2 bases, with 11 bases between them. The CDR3 DNA reads as TGTGCCAGCAGCTTTAACCTCGGGACCTACAATGAGCAGTTCTTC. Protein product: CASSFNLGTYNEQFF.

The CDR3 sequence is CASGPGQFTGELFF. CDR3 DNA: TGTGCCAGCGGACCCGGACAGTTTACCGGGGAGCTGTTTTTT. The rearrangement uses TRBV6-1 and TRBJ2-2, with D perhaps TRBD1 (6 bases). CDR1 and CDR2 from the germline V gene are MNHNS and SASEGT. V was pared by 8 bases and J by 5 bases, with 15 bases between. The CDR3 totals 14 residues.

V usage is TRBV5-1 and J usage is TRBJ2-3; 7 bases fit TRBD1. Germline loops: CDR1 SGHRS, CDR2 YFSETQ. The CDR3 contains 14 residues. V shed 3 bases, J shed 0 bases, and the junction held 1 base outside the gene matches. The CDR3 bases are TGCGCCAGCAGCTCGGACAGGAGCACAGATACGCAGTATTTT. Amino acid sequence: CASSSDRSTDTQYF.

In DNA form, the CDR3 reads TGCAGTGCTAGACATCGACGGGAGGTGGGGAATGAGCAGTTCTTC. Protein: CSARHRREVGNEQFF. The chain recombines TRBV20-1 with TRBJ2-1; the match to TRBD2 covers 7 bases. The trim removed 2 bases at V and 7 bases at J, leaving 11 bases unmatched. In germline, CDR1 is DFQATT, CDR2 SNEGSKA (reference sequence). This CDR3 spans 15 amino acids.

The table lists this clonotype with a few counts. The chain carries TRBV12-3 or TRBV12-4 and TRBJ2-1; TRBD1 matches at 7 bases. The CDR3 is made up of 14 amino acids. J lost 2 bases, V lost 5 bases, and 3 bases had no gene match. The CDR3 is CASSGGQAYNEQFF. The CDR3 region has the DNA TGTGCCAGCAGTGGCGGACAGGCCTACAATGAGCAGTTCTTC.

There are a few counts of this clonotype. CDR3 sequence reads: CASSRDGSLQETQYF. The DNA for the CDR3 is TGCGCCAGCAGCCGGGACGGATCCTTACAAGAGACCCAGTACTTC. J is TRBJ2-5 and V is TRBV5-1; D assignment may be TRBD1 or TRBD2 (5 bases each). Between the trimmed V and J ends, which lost 4 bases and 2 bases, there was a span of 15 bases. This CDR3 is built from 15 residues. Germline V CDR1 and CDR2: SGHRS, YFSETQ.

This clonotype was detected only a few times. The CDR3 coding sequence is TGTGCCATCAGTGCGGCGGCGAGCACCGGGGAGCTGTTTTTT. Translating it yields CAISAAASTGELFF. The chain recombines TRBV10-3 with TRBJ2-2; D is unclear. V lost 4 bases to trimming and J lost 4 bases, with 10 bases between them. The CDR3 length is 14 residues. CDR1 and CDR2 from the germline V gene are ENHRY and SYGVKD.

The chain is built from TRBV12-3 or TRBV12-4 and TRBJ1-4, with 9 bases identical to TRBD1. The CDR3 length is 15 residues. The junction had 5 bases not matched to a gene; V was cut back by 5 bases and J by 4 bases. CDR3 nucleotides: TGTGCCAGCAGTCCGCACAGGGGGCTTAATGAAAAACTGTTTTTT. It encodes CASSPHRGLNEKLFF.

The V gene is TRBV6-1, the J gene TRBJ1-2; D ambiguous. Trimming stripped 3 bases from V and 3 bases from J, with 11 bases between. In germline, CDR1 is MNHNS, CDR2 SASEGT. The length of the CDR3 is 14 residues. CDR3 residues: CASSEESGDYGYTF. DNA of the CDR3: TGTGCCAGCAGTGAGGAGTCAGGCGACTATGGCTACACCTTC.

This clonotype was seen many times. A junction end diverges from the germline sequence, so it may reflect a read error. V usage is TRBV12-3 or TRBV12-4 and J usage is TRBJ2-5; D is undetermined. CDR3 length equals 13 residues. CDR3: CASSLGIQETQYF. CDR3 coding DNA: TGTGCCAGCAGCTTAGGGATCCAAGAGACCCAGTACTTC.

The CDR3 coding sequence is TGTGCCAGCATGGGCCCTATCACAGATACGCAGTATTTT. It translates to CASMGPITDTQYF. The chain combines TRBV28 with TRBJ2-3; no clear D. CDR3 length: 13 residues. Trimming shortened V by 7 bases and J by 2 bases, and 10 bases separated the two germline ends. Germline loops: CDR1 MDHEN, CDR2 SYDVKM.

This clonotype has a handful of counts. The genes are TRBV2 and TRBJ2-2; TRBD1 is a possible D gene (5 bases). The germline V gene encodes CDR1 SNHLY and CDR2 FYNNEI. CDR3 length: 15 residues. V was pared by 3 bases and J by 4 bases, with 12 bases between. CDR3 nucleotides: TGTGCCAGCAGTGAGAAGGGGTTTAGCACCGGGGAGCTGTTTTTT. Translating gives CASSEKGFSTGELFF.

The CDR3 spells CATGQGSTGELFF. CDR3 coding DNA: TGTGCCACTGGACAGGGCAGCACCGGGGAGCTGTTTTTT. V usage is TRBV2 and J usage is TRBJ2-2; 8 bases line up with TRBD1. With V trimmed by 10 bases and J by 4 bases, 5 bases remained unmatched. CDR3 size: 13 residues. Germline V gene data show CDR1 as SNHLY and CDR2 as FYNNEI.

This clonotype was detected a few times. CDR3 residues: CASRDGTGAYEQYF. DNA for the CDR3: TGTGCCAGCAGAGACGGGACAGGGGCCTACGAGCAGTACTTC. The chain is built from TRBV7-2 and TRBJ2-7, with 10 nucleotides matching TRBD1. This CDR3 contains 14 residues. CDR1 SGHTA and CDR2 FQGNSA come from the germline V gene. The junction had 4 bases not matched to a gene; V was cut back by 6 bases and J by 2 bases.

This clonotype has just a few counts. The chain joins TRBV7-9 to TRBJ2-5, with D possibly TRBD1 on 6 matching bases. Germline CDR1 SEHNR, CDR2 FQNEAQ (reference sequence). CDR3 length equals 17 residues. V shed 5 bases and J shed 2 bases, with 21 bases lying between them. CDR3 sequence: CASSHRPPTGFQETQYF. In DNA form, the CDR3 reads TGTGCCAGCAGCCACCGCCCCCCGACAGGATTTCAAGAGACCCAGTACTTC.

The V call is TRBV27, the J call TRBJ2-5, with D hard to call. The germline gives CDR1 MNHEY, CDR2 SMNVEV (reference sequence). CDR3 size: 14 residues. V lost 3 bases and J lost 4, with 12 bases in between. The CDR3 nucleotides are TGTGCCAGCAGTTTCCGGGTAAACGGAGAGACCCAGTACTTC. Its protein product is CASSFRVNGETQYF.

This clonotype has a handful of counts. The chain has TRBV20-1 and TRBJ1-4; TRBD1 matches at 10 bases. V lost 1 base and J lost 6; bases outside the gene matches: 5. The CDR3 contains 15 residues. Germline V CDR1 and CDR2: DFQATT, SNEGSKA (reference sequence). CDR3 sequence (DNA): TGCAGTGCTAGAGCCCCCGGGACAGGGGATGAAAAACTGTTTTTT. This codes for CSARAPGTGDEKLFF.

The genes are TRBV12-3 or TRBV12-4 and TRBJ2-1; the match to TRBD2 covers 9 bases. The CDR3 extends over 17 amino acids. After removal of 2 bases from V and 7 bases from J, the junction contained 12 bases not matched to a gene. The CDR3 sequence is CASSLSKTSGHPNEQFF. CDR3 DNA: TGTGCCAGCAGTTTATCGAAGACTAGCGGACATCCTAATGAGCAGTTCTTC.

This clonotype was detected only a few times. The chain employs TRBV19 and TRBJ2-2; D not resolved. The ends were cut back, 4 bases at V and 0 bases at J, with 12 bases in the middle. CDR3 size: 16 residues. Germline V CDR1 and CDR2: LNHDA, SQIVND (reference sequence). The CDR3 sequence: CASSRAQYSNTGELFF. CDR3 DNA: TGTGCCAGTAGTAGAGCCCAGTACTCGAACACCGGGGAGCTGTTTTTT.

A few counts support this clonotype. The rearrangement joins TRBV24-1 to TRBJ2-1; 9 nucleotides agree with TRBD2. Trimming at V came to 6 bases and at J to 3 bases, leaving 5 bases not matched to a gene. From germline, CDR1 is KGHDR and CDR2 SFDVKD. The CDR3 has 15 residues. The CDR3 DNA follows: TGTGCCACCAGTCCGGGACTAGCCCACTACAATGAGCAGTTCTTC. This sequence encodes CATSPGLAHYNEQFF.